This T cell receptor (beta chain) originates from a study of T cell repertoires in cytomegalovirus infection. Study at large: Used in the study were CMV epitopes, some recently identified and HLA-C-restricted, others well-studied and HLA-B-restricted. Both CMV infection and a matching HLA type were indicated by public TCR beta signatures.

MiXCR, applied by TCRdb to the reads, yields one record per CDR3 protein. The table records 700,000 to 900,000 distinct CDR3 sequences, 25% to 35% of them present only once. This clonotype was detected only a few times. What it recognizes is unknown. Study-wide results and caveats: Pooled public TCR beta family frequency picked out CMV carriers with the relevant HLA. Within the response measured ex vivo, HLA-C-restricted CMV-specific TCR beta clonotypes were dominant.

This specimen was cultured CD8+ T cells from PBMCs, taken from culture after CMV antigen stimulation. This receptor was taken from a human donor in good health (CMV status not recorded). Some clones in this sample may be carry-over from other donors' samples.

The CDR3 DNA reads as TGTGCCAGCAGCTTGGCGGGGGCCCCAGAAGAGACCCAGTACTTC. Encoded protein: CASSLAGAPEETQYF. The rearrangement links TRBV11-1 to TRBJ2-5, with D possibly TRBD2 on 7 matching bases. Germline values: CDR1 SGHAT, CDR2 FQDESV (reference sequence). With 3 bases removed from V and 3 bases from J, the gap between germline ends came to 14 bases. This CDR3 spans 15 amino acids.